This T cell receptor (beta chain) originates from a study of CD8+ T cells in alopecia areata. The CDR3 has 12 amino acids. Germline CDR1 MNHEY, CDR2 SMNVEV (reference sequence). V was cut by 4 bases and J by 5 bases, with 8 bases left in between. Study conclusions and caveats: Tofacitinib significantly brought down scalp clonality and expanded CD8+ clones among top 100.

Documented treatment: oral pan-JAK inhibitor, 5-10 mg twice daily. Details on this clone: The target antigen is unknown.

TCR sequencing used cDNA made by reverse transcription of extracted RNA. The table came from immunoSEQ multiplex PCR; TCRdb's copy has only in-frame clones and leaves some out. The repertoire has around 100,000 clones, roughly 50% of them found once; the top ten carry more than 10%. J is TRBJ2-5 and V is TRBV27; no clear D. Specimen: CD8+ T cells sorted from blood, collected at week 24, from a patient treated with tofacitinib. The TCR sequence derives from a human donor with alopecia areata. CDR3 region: CASSSIGETQYF. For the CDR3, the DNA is TGTGCCAGCAGTTCCATCGGGGAGACCCAGTACTTC.